The entry that follows covers one TCR beta chain sequence. Its target is not known. Because the CDR3's place on the DNA is in doubt, the DNA is left out and the CDR3 is given as listed by TCRdb. A total of 14 residues make up the CDR3, ends included. The record originates from a study of blood T cells in healthy people across ages. The use of a sample-barcoded 5' primer and a J-beta primer mix characterized a second PCR of about 6 to 11 cycles. In TCRdb, the 5' RACE reads were re-called with MiXCR into one record per CDR3 protein. The table shows almost 800,000 distinct CDR3 sequences, with over 45% occurring only once. Findings and caveats of the study: Diversity figures derived from one million T cells were judged to underestimate the true value. Getting older went along with TCR beta diversity per million T cells dropping roughly linearly.

The chain uses TRBV12-3 or TRBV12-4 and TRBJ1-6; the table calls TRBD1, which could not be checked here. The TCR originated in a man aged 25 to 45 in good health. Material: blood. The CDR3 spells CASSEWGIGSPPHF.